This TCR beta chain was observed in a study of shared clonotypes between healthy human individuals. TCRdb's copy holds only in-frame clones and misses some; the assay was immunoSEQ multiplex PCR. The profile shows hundreds of thousands of clones, 95% to 97% of them singletons. A note on this clone: Its antigen is currently unknown.

Study-wide results and limits: About 5.2% was the fraction of naive CD4 clonotypes found shared across several donors. Naive subsets typically showed greater estimated richness than memory subsets.

V lost 6 bases to trimming and J lost 2 bases; unmatched junction nucleotides: 3. The CDR3 covers 13 residues. Per germline, CDR1 MNHNY and CDR2 SVGAGI (reference sequence). CD45RO-negative, CCR7-positively selected cells formed the naive CD8 fraction, excluding terminally differentiated effector memory CD45RA+ cells. The receptor comes from a woman aged 25 to 39 in good health. The gene calls are TRBV6-6 and TRBJ2-7; TRBD1 matches 8 bases. Source material: naive CD8+ T cells sorted from blood. CDR3: CASRGTGTYEQYF. The CDR3 DNA reads as TGTGCCAGCAGGGGGACAGGTACCTACGAGCAGTACTTC.